This T cell receptor beta chain was sequenced during a study of blood T cells in healthy people across ages. Regarding the study as a whole: PBMCs left unsorted prevented a conclusive naive versus antigen-experienced comparison.

Next came a second PCR, run for about 7 to 12 cycles, which used a sample-barcoded 5' primer along with a J-beta primer mix. MiXCR, applied by TCRdb to the 5' RACE reads, yields one record per CDR3 protein. This table has hundreds of thousands of distinct CDR3 sequences, about 50% appearing once. This clonotype was seen just once. Its antigen is still unknown. No conserved phenylalanine or tryptophan ends this CDR3, so it is likely a read error. The clonotype originates from a woman of 80 years or more in good health. Source material: blood.

As DNA, the CDR3 is TGCGCCAGCAGCCGGACGGAGACCCAGTACATC. Amino acid sequence: CASSRTETQYI. The rearrangement joins TRBV5-1 to TRBJ2-5; no clear D gene. V dropped 4 bases and J dropped 5 bases, with 6 bases sitting between them. The CDR3 is 11 amino acids. Germline V gene sequence: CDR1 SGHRS, CDR2 YFSETQ.